A selection of T cell receptor beta chains follows, all from one sample in a study of cytomegalovirus exposure and HLA in healthy donors. The data were produced by immunoSEQ multiplex PCR, yet TCRdb's version contains in-frame clones alone and is incomplete. The sample has some 120,000 clones, 75% to 85% seen once. Source material: PBMCs. These receptors were obtained from a woman between 18 and 29 years old in good health and CMV-seropositive. The CDR3 runs from the conserved cysteine through the conserved F or W. Each record gives: clone size, J gene, D gene, V gene, CDR3 protein, CDR3 DNA. D genes are given only for firm matches. Clone sizes are given selectively: once, few, many, or a class where the clone is expanded.

few	TRBJ1-1	TRBD1	TRBV11-2	CASSLDWSGGAFF	TGTGCCAGCAGCTTAGATTGGTCAGGGGGAGCTTTCTTT
NA	TRBJ2-5	NA	TRBV2	CAGGIQETQYF	TGTGCCGGGGGGATTCAAGAGACCCAGTACTTC
NA	TRBJ2-7	TRBD1	TRBV7-6	CASSSSGQGSYEQYF	TGTGCCAGCAGCTCTTCGGGACAGGGATCCTACGAGCAGTACTTC
NA	TRBJ1-3	NA	TRBV28	CASSPRRQLFSGNTIYF	TGTGCCAGCAGTCCTCGGAGACAGCTCTTCTCTGGAAACACCATATATTTT
NA	TRBJ2-5	NA	TRBV25-1	CASSAQGKQTQYF	TGTGCCAGCAGTGCGCAGGGAAAACAGACCCAGTACTTC
NA	TRBJ1-3	TRBD1	TRBV19	CASKITGGENTIYF	TGTGCCAGTAAAATAACAGGGGGCGAAAACACCATATATTTT
NA	TRBJ2-5	NA	TRBV7-2	CASSSRGWTQYF	TGTGCCAGCAGCTCACGAGGGTGGACCCAGTACTTC
NA	TRBJ2-4	TRBD1	TRBV7-9	CASSPGQGAGPKNIQYF	TGTGCCAGCAGCCCGGGACAGGGTGCGGGCCCCAAAAACATTCAGTACTTC
NA	TRBJ2-7	NA	TRBV27	CASTNGGQGDDEQYF	TGTGCCAGCACAAATGGGGGACAAGGGGATGACGAGCAGTACTTC
NA	TRBJ1-4	NA	TRBV7-9	CASSLDSGKLFF	TGTGCCAGCAGCTTAGACTCGGGAAAACTGTTTTTT
NA	TRBJ1-1	TRBD1	TRBV5-1	CASSYGQGTEAFF	TGCGCCAGCAGCTATGGACAGGGCACTGAAGCTTTCTTT
NA	TRBJ1-4	NA	TRBV5-1	CASSFGHSPVDATNEKLFF	TGCGCCAGCAGCTTTGGCCACAGTCCCGTTGATGCAACTAATGAAAAACTGTTTTTT
NA	TRBJ2-7	TRBD1	TRBV19	CASSPRQGGPYEQYF	TGTGCCAGTAGTCCTCGACAGGGCGGCCCTTACGAGCAGTACTTC
NA	TRBJ1-2	NA	TRBV6-1	CASTDRPDYGYTF	TGTGCCAGCACCGACAGGCCCGACTATGGCTACACCTTC
NA	TRBJ2-2	TRBD2	TRBV27	CASSLTSATNTGELFF	TGTGCCAGCAGTCTTACTAGCGCTACGAACACCGGGGAGCTGTTTTTT
NA	TRBJ1-1	NA	TRBV6-5	CASKWTVSTEAFF	TGTGCCAGCAAATGGACAGTCTCTACTGAAGCTTTCTTT
NA	TRBJ2-2	TRBD2	TRBV6-9	CASSYTRLATNTGELFF	TGTGCCAGCAGTTATACCCGACTAGCGACGAACACCGGGGAGCTGTTTTTT
once	TRBJ1-1	NA	TRBV4-2	CASSQVSNTEAFF	TGTGCCAGCAGCCAAGTCAGTAACACTGAAGCTTTCTTT
NA	TRBJ2-2	NA	TRBV29-1	CSVVRGNTGELFF	TGCAGCGTTGTACGGGGAAACACCGGGGAGCTGTTTTTT
once	TRBJ2-7	NA	TRBV28	CASRPGFPSYEQYF	TGTGCCAGCAGGCCGGGTTTTCCCTCCTACGAGCAGTACTTC
NA	TRBJ2-2	TRBD2	TRBV6-6	CASSYPAGLGAGELFF	TGTGCCAGCAGTTACCCCGCGGGACTAGGGGCCGGGGAGCTGTTTTTT
NA	TRBJ1-1	NA	TRBV28	CASGLGGLNTEAFF	TGTGCCAGCGGCCTGGGGGGGTTGAACACTGAAGCTTTCTTT
NA	TRBJ2-3	NA	TRBV15	CATSSAGGSTDTQYF	TGTGCCACCAGCAGCGCTGGCGGGAGCACAGATACGCAGTATTTT
few	TRBJ2-1	TRBD1	TRBV5-4	CASSSTRQGGEQFF	TGTGCCAGCAGCTCTACAAGACAGGGTGGTGAGCAGTTCTTC
NA	TRBJ2-1	TRBD1	TRBV19	CASSIGPSGGNEQFF	TGTGCCAGTAGTATAGGTCCCTCAGGGGGCAATGAGCAGTTCTTC
NA	TRBJ1-1	NA	TRBV19	CASMDREAFF	TGTGCCAGTATGGACAGAGAAGCTTTCTTT
NA	TRBJ1-2	NA	TRBV9	CASSARTRDNYGYTF	TGTGCCAGCAGCGCTCGAACCAGGGATAACTATGGCTACACCTTC
NA	TRBJ1-2	NA	TRBV29-1	CSVGQDGYTF	TGCAGCGTTGGGCAGGATGGCTACACCTTC
few	TRBJ1-4	TRBD1	TRBV6-1	CASSWTGAEKLFF	TGTGCCAGCAGTTGGACAGGGGCTGAAAAACTGTTTTTT
NA	TRBJ1-1	NA	TRBV18	CASSPIGGTEAFF	TGTGCCAGCTCACCGATAGGGGGTACTGAAGCTTTCTTT
NA	TRBJ2-5	NA	TRBV4-1	CASSQSPQQFRETQYF	TGCGCCAGCAGCCAATCACCCCAACAGTTTCGAGAGACCCAGTACTTC
NA	TRBJ1-1	NA	TRBV6-1	CASRQQGKVTEAFF	TGTGCCAGCAGGCAGCAGGGGAAGGTGACTGAAGCTTTCTTT
NA	TRBJ1-1	NA	TRBV10-2	CASSESRENTEAFF	TGCGCCAGCAGTGAGTCGAGAGAAAACACTGAAGCTTTCTTT
NA	TRBJ1-1	NA	TRBV20-1	CSAHPGTEAFF	TGCAGTGCTCACCCAGGCACTGAAGCTTTCTTT
NA	TRBJ2-1	TRBD2	TRBV5-4	CASSLSSGTFYEQFF	TGTGCCAGCAGCTTGTCAAGCGGGACTTTCTATGAGCAGTTCTTC
once	TRBJ2-5	NA	TRBV5-1	CASSLGREEETQYF	TGCGCCAGCAGCTTGGGACGGGAAGAAGAGACCCAGTACTTC
few	TRBJ2-3	NA	TRBV2	CASTLVEEDTQYF	TGTGCCAGCACACTAGTCGAGGAAGATACGCAGTATTTT
NA	TRBJ2-7	TRBD1	TRBV18	CASSLDGQGAGEQYF	TGTGCCAGCTCACTCGACGGACAGGGGGCAGGGGAGCAGTACTTC
NA	TRBJ2-7	NA	TRBV2	CASSPRVIRKGPEGEQYF	TGTGCCAGCAGTCCCCGCGTCATTAGGAAGGGCCCCGAGGGCGAGCAGTACTTC
NA	TRBJ1-2	NA	TRBV11-2	CASSLAITVPYGYTF	TGTGCCAGCAGCTTAGCAATTACAGTTCCCTATGGCTACACCTTC
NA	TRBJ2-3	TRBD2	TRBV6-1	CASSELAGGITDTQYF	TGTGCCAGCAGTGAACTAGCGGGAGGTATCACAGATACGCAGTATTTT
few	TRBJ2-1	TRBD2	TRBV7-8	CASSPVGLAGSNEQFF	TGTGCCAGCAGTCCAGTTGGGCTAGCGGGGAGCAATGAGCAGTTCTTC
NA	TRBJ2-5	TRBD2	TRBV5-1	CASSLDGGSRETQYF	TGCGCCAGCAGCTTGGACGGCGGGAGTCGGGAGACCCAGTACTTC